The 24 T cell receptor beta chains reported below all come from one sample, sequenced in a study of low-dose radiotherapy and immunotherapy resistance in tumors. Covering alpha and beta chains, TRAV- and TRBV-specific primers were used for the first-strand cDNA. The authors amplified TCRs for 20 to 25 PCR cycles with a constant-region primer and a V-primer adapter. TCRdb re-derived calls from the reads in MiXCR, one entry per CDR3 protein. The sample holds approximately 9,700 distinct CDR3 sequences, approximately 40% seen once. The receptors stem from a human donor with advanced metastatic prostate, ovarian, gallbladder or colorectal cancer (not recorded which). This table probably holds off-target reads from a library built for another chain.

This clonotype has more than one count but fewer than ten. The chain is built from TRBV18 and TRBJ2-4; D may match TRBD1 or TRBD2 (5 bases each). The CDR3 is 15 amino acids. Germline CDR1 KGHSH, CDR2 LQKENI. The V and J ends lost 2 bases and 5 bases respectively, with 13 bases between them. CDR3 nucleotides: TGTGCCAGCTCACCAACGTCAGGGCGGGAAAACATTCAGTACTTC. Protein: CASSPTSGRENIQYF. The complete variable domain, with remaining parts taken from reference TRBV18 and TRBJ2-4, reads NAGVMQNPRHLVRRRGQEARLRCSPMKGHSHVYWYRQLPEEGLKFMVYLQKENIIDESGMPKERFSAEFPKEGPSILRIQQVVRGDSAAYFCASSPTSGRENIQYFGAGTRLSVL.

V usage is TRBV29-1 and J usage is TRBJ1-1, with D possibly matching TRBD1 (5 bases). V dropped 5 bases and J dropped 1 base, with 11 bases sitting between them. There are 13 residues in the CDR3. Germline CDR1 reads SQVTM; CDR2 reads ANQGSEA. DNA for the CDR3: TGCAGCGTTACTCTCCAGGGGAACACTGAAGCTTTCTTT. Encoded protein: CSVTLQGNTEAFF.

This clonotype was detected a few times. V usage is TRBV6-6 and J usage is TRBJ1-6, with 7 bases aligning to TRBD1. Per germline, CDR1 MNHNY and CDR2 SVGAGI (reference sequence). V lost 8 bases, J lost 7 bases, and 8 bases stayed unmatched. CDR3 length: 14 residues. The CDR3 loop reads CASDRDRRNSPLHF. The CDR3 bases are TGTGCCAGCGACCGGGACAGAAGAAATTCACCCCTCCACTTT.

This chain's CDR3 is CASRKVRTSDTQYF. The CDR3 DNA follows: TGTGCCAGTAGAAAGGTCCGGACCTCGGATACGCAGTATTTT. The genes are TRBV19 and TRBJ2-3; no firm D call. Trimming left V 6 bases short and J 6 bases short, with 16 bases between. Germline V CDR1 and CDR2: LNHDA, SQIVND (reference sequence). The CDR3 has 14 amino acids.

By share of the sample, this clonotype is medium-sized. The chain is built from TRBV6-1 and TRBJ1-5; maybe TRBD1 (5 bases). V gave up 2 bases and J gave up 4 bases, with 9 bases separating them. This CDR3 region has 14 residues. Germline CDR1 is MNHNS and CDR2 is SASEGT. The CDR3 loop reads CASSESGLNQPQHF. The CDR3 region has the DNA TGTGCCAGCAGTGAATCAGGGTTAAATCAGCCCCAGCATTTT.

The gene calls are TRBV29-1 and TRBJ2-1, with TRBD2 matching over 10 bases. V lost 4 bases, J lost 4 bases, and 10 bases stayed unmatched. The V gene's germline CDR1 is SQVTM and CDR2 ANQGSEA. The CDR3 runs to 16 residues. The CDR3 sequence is CSVVGGASGSYNEQFF. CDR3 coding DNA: TGCAGCGTTGTGGGGGGGGCTAGCGGGAGTTACAATGAGCAGTTCTTC.

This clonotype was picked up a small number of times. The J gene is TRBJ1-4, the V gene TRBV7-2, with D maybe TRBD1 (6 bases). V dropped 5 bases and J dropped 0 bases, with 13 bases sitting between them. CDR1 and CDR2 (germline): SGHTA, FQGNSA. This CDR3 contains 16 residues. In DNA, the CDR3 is TGTGCCAGCAGCCCGAGGGGGGGGGCAACTAATGAAAAACTGTTTTTT. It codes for CASSPRGGATNEKLFF.

CDR3 sequence reads: CASSLGEVNTEAFF. In nucleotides, the CDR3 is TGTGCCAGCAGCTTAGGGGAAGTGAACACTGAAGCTTTCTTT. The V call is TRBV7-8, the J call TRBJ1-1, with D unresolved. CDR3 size: 14 residues. In germline, CDR1 is SGHVS, CDR2 FQNEAQ. Between the trimmed V and J ends, which lost 1 base and 0 bases, there was a span of 6 bases.

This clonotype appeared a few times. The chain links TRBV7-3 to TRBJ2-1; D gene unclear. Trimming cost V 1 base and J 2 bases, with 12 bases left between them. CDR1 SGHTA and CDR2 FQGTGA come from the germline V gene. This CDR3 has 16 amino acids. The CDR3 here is CASSLMGRVTYNEQFF. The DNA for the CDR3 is TGTGCCAGCAGCTTAATGGGTAGAGTGACCTACAATGAGCAGTTCTTC.

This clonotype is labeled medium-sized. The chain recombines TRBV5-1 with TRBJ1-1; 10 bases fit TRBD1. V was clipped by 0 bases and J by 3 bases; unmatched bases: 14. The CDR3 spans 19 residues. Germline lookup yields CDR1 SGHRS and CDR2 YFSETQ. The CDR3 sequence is CASSLALRDRGEVHTEAFF. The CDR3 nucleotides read TGCGCCAGCAGCTTGGCTTTAAGGGACAGGGGAGAAGTTCACACTGAAGCTTTCTTT.

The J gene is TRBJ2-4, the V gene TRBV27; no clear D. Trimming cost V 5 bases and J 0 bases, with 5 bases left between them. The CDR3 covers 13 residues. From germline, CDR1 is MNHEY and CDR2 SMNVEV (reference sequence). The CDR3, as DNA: TGTGCCAGCAGTCCGTTAGCCAAAAACATTCAGTACTTC. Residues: CASSPLAKNIQYF.

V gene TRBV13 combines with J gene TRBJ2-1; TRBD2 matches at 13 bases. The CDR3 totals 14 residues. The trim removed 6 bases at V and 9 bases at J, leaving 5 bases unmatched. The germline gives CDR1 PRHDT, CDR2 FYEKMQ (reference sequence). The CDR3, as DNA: TGTGCCAGCAGAGGACTAGCGGGAGACGGTGAGCAGTTCTTC. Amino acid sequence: CASRGLAGDGEQFF.

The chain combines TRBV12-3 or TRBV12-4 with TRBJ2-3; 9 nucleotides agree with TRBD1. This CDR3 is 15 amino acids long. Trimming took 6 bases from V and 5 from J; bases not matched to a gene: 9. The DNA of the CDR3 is TGTGCCAGCAGCCGGGGACAGGGCAGCCTAGATACGCAGTATTTT. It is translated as CASSRGQGSLDTQYF.

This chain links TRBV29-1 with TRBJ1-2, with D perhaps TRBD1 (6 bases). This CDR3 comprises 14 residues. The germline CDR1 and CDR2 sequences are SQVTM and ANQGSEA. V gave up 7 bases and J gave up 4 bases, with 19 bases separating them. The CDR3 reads CSARIPGASYGYTF. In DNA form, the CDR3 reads TGCAGCGCCAGGATCCCAGGGGCTTCCTATGGCTACACCTTC. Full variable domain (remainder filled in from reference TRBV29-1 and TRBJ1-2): SAVISQKPSRDICQRGTSLTIQCQVDSQVTMMFWYRQQPGQSLTLIATANQGSEATYESGFVIDKFPISRPNLTFSTLTVSNMSPEDSSIYLCSARIPGASYGYTFGSGTRLTVV.

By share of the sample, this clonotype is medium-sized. The DNA for the CDR3 is TGTGCCAGCAGCCCCTGGAGGGTGACTAGCGCCTACAATGAGCAGTTCTTC. Residues: CASSPWRVTSAYNEQFF. The rearrangement joins TRBV5-4 to TRBJ2-1; 8 bases align to TRBD2. The CDR3 runs to 17 residues. V shed 4 bases, J shed 2 bases, and the junction held 11 bases outside the gene matches. CDR1 is SGHNT and CDR2 is YYREEE in the germline V gene (reference sequence).

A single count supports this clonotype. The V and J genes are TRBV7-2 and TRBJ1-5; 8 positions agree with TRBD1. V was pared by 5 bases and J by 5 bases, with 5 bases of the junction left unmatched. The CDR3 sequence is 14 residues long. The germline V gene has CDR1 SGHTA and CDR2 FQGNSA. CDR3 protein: CASSQQGGYQPQHF. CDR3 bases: TGTGCCAGCAGCCAACAGGGGGGGTATCAGCCCCAGCATTTT.

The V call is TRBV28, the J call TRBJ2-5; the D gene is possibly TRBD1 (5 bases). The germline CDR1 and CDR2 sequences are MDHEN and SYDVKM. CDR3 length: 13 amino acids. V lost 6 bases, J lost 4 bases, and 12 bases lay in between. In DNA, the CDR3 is TGTGCCAGCAGAAAGTCGGACATAGAGACCCAGTACTTC. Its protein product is CASRKSDIETQYF.

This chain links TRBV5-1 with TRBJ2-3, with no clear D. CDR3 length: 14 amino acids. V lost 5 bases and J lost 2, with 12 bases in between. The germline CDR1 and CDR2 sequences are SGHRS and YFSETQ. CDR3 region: CASRASPNTDTQYF. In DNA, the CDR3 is TGCGCCAGCAGGGCCAGCCCAAACACAGATACGCAGTATTTT.

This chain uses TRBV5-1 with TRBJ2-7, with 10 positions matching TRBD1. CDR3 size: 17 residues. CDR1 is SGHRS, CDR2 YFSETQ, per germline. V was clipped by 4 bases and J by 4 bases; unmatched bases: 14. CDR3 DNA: TGCGCCAGCAGCCCCCACAAGTCGGGACAGGGGTTATACGAGCAGTACTTC. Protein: CASSPHKSGQGLYEQYF.

The chain's CDR3 is CASRNRDYEQYF. In DNA form, the CDR3 reads TGTGCCAGCAGAAACAGAGACTACGAGCAGTACTTC. The rearrangement joins TRBV7-9 to TRBJ2-7, with D unresolved. The CDR3 sequence is 12 residues long. Germline V CDR1 and CDR2: SEHNR, FQNEAQ (reference sequence). V lost 6 bases and J 3 bases, leaving 9 bases between the germline ends.

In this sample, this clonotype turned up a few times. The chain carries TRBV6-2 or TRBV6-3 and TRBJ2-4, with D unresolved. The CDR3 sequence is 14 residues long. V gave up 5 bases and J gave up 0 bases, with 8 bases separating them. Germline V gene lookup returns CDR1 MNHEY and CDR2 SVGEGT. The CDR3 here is CASSVSLAKNIQYF. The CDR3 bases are TGTGCCAGCAGTGTTTCACTAGCCAAAAACATTCAGTACTTC.

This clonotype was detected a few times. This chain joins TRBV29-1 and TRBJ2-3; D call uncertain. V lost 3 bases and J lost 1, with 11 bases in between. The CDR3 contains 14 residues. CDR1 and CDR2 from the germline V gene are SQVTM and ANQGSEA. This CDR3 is CSVDSPQGTDTQYF. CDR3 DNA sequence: TGCAGCGTTGACAGCCCGCAGGGCACAGATACGCAGTATTTT.

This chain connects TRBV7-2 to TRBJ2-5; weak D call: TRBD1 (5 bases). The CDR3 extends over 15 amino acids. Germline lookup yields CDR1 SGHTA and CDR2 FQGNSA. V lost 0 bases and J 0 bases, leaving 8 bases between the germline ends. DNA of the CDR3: TGTGCCAGCAGCTTAGCGGGGCTATACCAAGAGACCCAGTACTTC. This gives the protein CASSLAGLYQETQYF. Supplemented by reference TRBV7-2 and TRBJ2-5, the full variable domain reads GAGVSQSPSNKVTEKGKDVELRCDPISGHTALYWYRQSLGQGLEFLIYFQGNSAPDKSGLPSDRFSAERTGGSVSTLTIQRTQQEDSAVYLCASSLAGLYQETQYFGPGTRLLVL.

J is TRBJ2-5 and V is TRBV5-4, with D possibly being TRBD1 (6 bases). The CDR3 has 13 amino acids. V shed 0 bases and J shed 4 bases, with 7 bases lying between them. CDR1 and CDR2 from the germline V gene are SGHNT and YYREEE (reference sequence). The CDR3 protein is CASSLEGGETQYF. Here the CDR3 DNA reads TGTGCCAGCAGCTTGGAAGGGGGAGAGACCCAGTACTTC.